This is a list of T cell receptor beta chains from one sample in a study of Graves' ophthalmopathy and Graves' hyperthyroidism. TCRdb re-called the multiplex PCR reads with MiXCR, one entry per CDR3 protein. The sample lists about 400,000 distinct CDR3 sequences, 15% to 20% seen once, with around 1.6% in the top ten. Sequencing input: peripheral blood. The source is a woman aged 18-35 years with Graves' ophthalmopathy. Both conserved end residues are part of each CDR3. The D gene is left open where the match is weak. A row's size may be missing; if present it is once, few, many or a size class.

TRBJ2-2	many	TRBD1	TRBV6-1	TGTGCCAGCACCTGGACAGGGACGAACACCGGGGAGCTGTTTTTT	CASTWTGTNTGELFF
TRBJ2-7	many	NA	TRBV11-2	TGTGCCAGCAGCCCGTCCCCAATTTACGAGCAGTACTTC	CASSPSPIYEQYF
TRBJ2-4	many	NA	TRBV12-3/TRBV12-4	TGTGCCAGCAGTTTAGGTTCAGGGCATGTGAACATTCAGTACTTC	CASSLGSGHVNIQYF
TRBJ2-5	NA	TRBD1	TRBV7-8	TGTGCCAGCAGCCCCCTAGGGACAGCGAAGGGGGCCCAGTACTTC	CASSPLGTAKGAQYF
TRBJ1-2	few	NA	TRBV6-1	TGTGCCAGCACCGGGACCTCTAAGAACTATGGCTACACCTTC	CASTGTSKNYGYTF
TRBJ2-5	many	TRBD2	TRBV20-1	TGCAGTGCCCCCTTGGGGGGGACAGAGACCCAGTACTTC	CSAPLGGTETQYF
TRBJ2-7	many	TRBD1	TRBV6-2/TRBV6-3	TGTGCCAGCAGTTATCGAACGGACAGGACGGCCTACGAGCAGTACTTC	CASSYRTDRTAYEQYF
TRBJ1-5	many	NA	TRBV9	TGTGCCAGCAGCGTAGGATCCTCGAATCAGCCCCAGCATTTT	CASSVGSSNQPQHF
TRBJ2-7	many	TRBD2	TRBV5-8	TGTGCCAGCAGCTCCGCTGGGACTAGCGGAGCCTCCTACGAGCAGTACTTC	CASSSAGTSGASYEQYF
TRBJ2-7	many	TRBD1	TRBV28	TGTGCCAGCAGCTCGACAGGGGGTTTTTCCTACGAGCAGTACTTC	CASSSTGGFSYEQYF
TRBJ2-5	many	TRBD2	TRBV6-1	TGTGCCAGCAGTCAAATAGCGGGGCTGGCGGAGACCCAGTACTTC	CASSQIAGLAETQYF
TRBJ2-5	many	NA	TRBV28	TGTGCCAGCAGTTTCGGAGGGGGGGATAGCGAGACCCAGTACTTC	CASSFGGGDSETQYF
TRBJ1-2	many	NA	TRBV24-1	TGTGCCACCAGTGATCCCGGTCGGGACTATGGCTACACCTTC	CATSDPGRDYGYTF
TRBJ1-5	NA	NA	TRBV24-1	TGTGCCACCAGTGATTTGAAGCGCACCATCAATCAGCCCCAGCATTTT	CATSDLKRTINQPQHF
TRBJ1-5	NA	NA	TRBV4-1	TGCGCCAGCAGCCAAGTGGGTTTTCGGGGGTTTAGAGATCAGCCCCAGCATTTT	CASSQVGFRGFRDQPQHF
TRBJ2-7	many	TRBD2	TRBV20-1	TGCAGTGCTGGAAGCGGGGGAGACTACGAGCAGTACTTC	CSAGSGGDYEQYF
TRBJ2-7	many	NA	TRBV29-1	TGCAGCGTTGAAGAGCAGTACTTC	CSVEEQYF
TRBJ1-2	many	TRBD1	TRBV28	TGTGCCAGCGGGGGACAGTGGAACTATGGCTACACCTTC	CASGGQWNYGYTF
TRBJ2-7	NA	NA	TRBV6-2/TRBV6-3	TGTGCCAGCCCGCCCGGGACGTTTCCCTACGAGCAGTACTTC	CASPPGTFPYEQYF
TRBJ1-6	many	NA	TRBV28	TGTGCCGCTATCCCCAAGGGAGAAAAGACTCTCTCCTATAATTCACCCCTCCACTTT	CAAIPKGEKTLSYNSPLHF
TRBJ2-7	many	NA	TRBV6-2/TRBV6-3	TGTGCCAGCCGGACAGTGGGACCCTACGAGCAGTACTTC	CASRTVGPYEQYF
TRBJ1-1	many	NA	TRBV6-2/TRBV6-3	TGTGCCAGCAGTTACCCAGGGACCCCTGAAGCTTTCTTT	CASSYPGTPEAFF
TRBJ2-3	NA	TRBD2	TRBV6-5	TGTGCCAGCAGTTACGGCGGGAGACCCGATACGCAGTATTTT	CASSYGGRPDTQYF
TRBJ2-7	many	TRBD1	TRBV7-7	TGTGCTAGCAGCTTAGTGACAGGGGACGAGCAGTACTTC	CASSLVTGDEQYF
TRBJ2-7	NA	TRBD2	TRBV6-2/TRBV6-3	TGTGCCAGCAGTGACCTAGCGGAGATCTACGAGCAGTACTTC	CASSDLAEIYEQYF
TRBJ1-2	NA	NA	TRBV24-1	TGTGCCACCAGTGTTGACAGTAACTATGGCTACACCTTC	CATSVDSNYGYTF